This entry is about one T cell receptor (beta chain). The data belong to a study of blood T cell repertoires in COVID-19. Study at large: Specimens from acute and convalescent COVID-19 originated in the United States, Italy and Spain. Sample material is recorded as cDNA or gDNA derived from T cells, B-cell-depleted T cells, or PBMCs.

CDR1 is MGHRA, CDR2 YSYEKL, per germline. The CDR3 covers 15 residues. The ends were cut back, 0 bases at V and 8 bases at J, with 13 bases in the middle. How the authors handled the data: Amplification of reference gene primers was used by the study to estimate nucleated cell counts. Profiled with immunoSEQ multiplex PCR; TCRdb holds only in-frame clones, not every one. Clone size and the V and J calls come from that table; the DNA yielded D and trimming. The sample includes 65,000 to 80,000 clones, roughly 87% of them seen just once. Sequencing used peripheral blood. V gene TRBV4-1 combines with J gene TRBJ1-4; D uncertain. The sequence came from a man aged 45 to 65 with acute or convalescent COVID-19. CDR3 residues: CASSQDPGAGEKLFF. In DNA form, the CDR3 reads TGCGCCAGCAGCCAAGACCCCGGCGCGGGGGAAAAACTGTTTTTT.